The 14 T cell receptor beta chains below were found in one sample sequenced in a study of shared clonotypes between healthy human individuals. Some clones are missing from TCRdb's copy, which holds only in-frame ones; the method was immunoSEQ multiplex PCR. The table has some 1,100,000 clones, approximately 78% seen once; the top ten hold approximately 0.5%. What was sequenced was memory CD4+ T cells from PBMCs. Described subset: CD45RA-negative fraction. These receptors came from a man between 18 and 35 years old in good health. Some clones in this sample may be carry-over from other donors' samples.

V is TRBV2 and J is TRBJ2-3, with 9 bases lining up with TRBD2. The CDR3 covers 15 residues. The junction had 2 bases not matched to a gene; V was cut back by 4 bases and J by 0 bases. Germline V gene data show CDR1 as SNHLY and CDR2 as FYNNEI. CDR3 sequence: CASSVAGDSTDTQYF. The CDR3 coding sequence is TGTGCCAGCAGTGTAGCGGGAGATAGCACAGATACGCAGTATTTT.

This rearrangement joins TRBV18 to TRBJ2-1; 11 bases line up with TRBD2. CDR1 is KGHSH, CDR2 LQKENI, per germline. Trimming took 3 bases from V and 7 from J; bases not matched to a gene: 5. The CDR3 consists of 15 residues. The CDR3 sequence: CASSPTSGSGNEQFF. The CDR3 DNA follows: TGTGCCAGCTCACCCACTAGCGGGAGTGGTAATGAGCAGTTCTTC. Drawing the rest from reference TRBV18 and TRBJ2-1, the complete variable domain is NAGVMQNPRHLVRRRGQEARLRCSPMKGHSHVYWYRQLPEEGLKFMVYLQKENIIDESGMPKERFSAEFPKEGPSILRIQQVVRGDSAAYFCASSPTSGSGNEQFFGPGTRLTVL.

The chain is built from TRBV11-2 and TRBJ2-7, with TRBD1 as a possible D gene (6 bases). V was shortened by 5 bases and J by 2 bases, with 13 bases between the two germline ends. The CDR3 totals 14 residues. Germline-derived CDR1 and CDR2 are SGHAT and FQNNGV. Written as DNA, the CDR3 is TGTGCCAGCAGCACGACTCACAGGGCCTACGAGCAGTACTTC. Amino acids: CASSTTHRAYEQYF.

The rearrangement links TRBV30 to TRBJ2-7; D perhaps matches TRBD1 (6 bases). CDR1 GTSNPN and CDR2 SVGIG come from the germline V gene (reference sequence). The CDR3 sequence is 14 residues long. V lost 0 bases and J 4 bases, leaving 13 bases between the germline ends. CDR3 bases: TGTGCCTGGAGTGTAGGGGGACGGGGTTACGAGCAGTACTTC. Its protein is CAWSVGGRGYEQYF.

The chain is built from TRBV6-6 and TRBJ2-7; D is undetermined. CDR3 length: 13 residues. From germline, CDR1 is MNHNY and CDR2 SVGAGI (reference sequence). Trimming took 8 bases from V and 5 from J, leaving 16 bases between them. The CDR3 nucleotides are TGTGCCAGCCTTCAACCGGGCCCCAACGAGCAGTACTTC. Protein product: CASLQPGPNEQYF.

The genes are TRBV5-5 and TRBJ2-3; D could derive from TRBD1 or TRBD2 (6 bases each). This CDR3 region has 15 residues. The V end lost 2 bases, the J end lost 2 bases, and 12 bases lay between the germline ends. The V gene's germline CDR1 is SGHKS and CDR2 YYEKEE (reference sequence). CDR3 sequence: CASSFAGQSTDTQYF. In nucleotides, the CDR3 is TGTGCCAGCAGCTTCGCGGGACAATCCACAGATACGCAGTATTTT.

The rearrangement links TRBV6-5 to TRBJ2-7; 7 bases are a match to TRBD1. CDR1 is MNHEY, CDR2 SVGAGI, per germline. The trim removed 2 bases at V and 3 bases at J, leaving 7 bases unmatched. CDR3 length: 15 residues. This CDR3 is CASSYRAGGFYEQYF. In DNA form, the CDR3 reads TGTGCCAGCAGTTACAGGGCAGGGGGTTTCTACGAGCAGTACTTC.

The chain uses TRBV27 and TRBJ1-4; D remains ambiguous. Germline V gives CDR1 MNHEY, CDR2 SMNVEV (reference sequence). Between the trimmed V and J ends, which lost 10 bases and 8 bases, there was a span of 17 bases. The CDR3 has 13 amino acids. CDR3 protein: CATARGLEEKLFF. As DNA, the CDR3 is TGTGCCACCGCGAGAGGGCTAGAGGAAAAACTGTTTTTT.

The J gene is TRBJ2-7, the V gene TRBV6-5; either TRBD1 or TRBD2 may fit D (5 bases each). The CDR3 length is 12 residues. V lost 1 base and J lost 5, with 6 bases in between. Germline CDR1 MNHEY, CDR2 SVGAGI. The CDR3 loop is CASSYLGDEQYF. The CDR3 DNA reads as TGTGCCAGCAGTTACTTGGGGGACGAGCAGTACTTC.

This clone was picked up one time. The V gene is TRBV14, the J gene TRBJ2-3; D could derive from TRBD1 or TRBD2 (5 bases each). Germline CDR1 and CDR2: SGHDN and FVKESK. The CDR3 has 15 amino acids. Trimming left V 2 bases short and J 1 base short, with 10 bases between. DNA of the CDR3: TGTGCCAGCAGCCAACTGAGGGGCGGCACAGATACGCAGTATTTT. It specifies CASSQLRGGTDTQYF.

This rearrangement joins TRBV29-1 to TRBJ2-3; tentative D call: TRBD2 (5 bases). Germline V gene sequence: CDR1 SQVTM, CDR2 ANQGSEA. CDR3 length: 13 amino acids. The V end was cut by 6 bases, the J end by 2 bases, with 12 bases between. CDR3 coding DNA: TGCAGCGTCGAGGGCCCGACCACAGATACGCAGTATTTT. Translation gives CSVEGPTTDTQYF.

This clone has a count of ten or more. The V gene is TRBV9, the J gene TRBJ2-3; tentative D call: TRBD2 (6 bases). CDR1 is SGDLS and CDR2 is YYNGEE in the germline V gene. This CDR3 is built from 16 residues. V was pared by 4 bases and J by 2 bases, with 17 bases between. The CDR3 DNA follows: TGTGCCAGCAGCCCCCGTAGCGGACACTCCACAGATACGCAGTATTTT. Its translation is CASSPRSGHSTDTQYF.

V usage is TRBV18 and J usage is TRBJ2-1, with 9 positions matching TRBD1. CDR3 size: 15 residues. Germline CDR1 and CDR2: KGHSH and LQKENI. J was trimmed by 6 bases and V by 5 bases; bases with no gene match: 8. The DNA of the CDR3 is TGTGCCAGCTCAGTACAGGGGGCGAGTCTCAATGAGCAGTTCTTC. Amino acid sequence: CASSVQGASLNEQFF.

J is TRBJ1-1 and V is TRBV7-6; possible D gene TRBD1, 6 bases. The CDR3 has 16 residues. CDR1 and CDR2 from the germline V gene are SGHVS and FNYEAQ. V was cut by 1 base and J by 4 bases, with 16 bases left in between. The CDR3 DNA is TGTGCCAGCAGCTTAGTGGGGGGCGGGTACCCCACTGAAGCTTTCTTT. Its protein product is CASSLVGGGYPTEAFF.